This T cell receptor (beta chain) was recorded in a study of blood T cells in healthy people across ages. Study-level points and caveats: More naive CD4+ cells and higher diversity marked long-lived donors relative to aged donors.

Turning to this clonotype: Antigen: not known.

With 2 bases removed from V and 13 bases from J, the gap between germline ends came to 15 bases. Germline CDR1 is SEHNR and CDR2 is FQNEAQ (reference sequence). The CDR3 consists of 13 residues. A sample-barcoded 5' primer and a J-beta primer mix were used in a second PCR of about 6 to 12 cycles. A tag from a template-switch adaptor with 12 random nucleotides marked each cDNA molecule. TCRdb processed the 5' RACE reads anew with MiXCR; each CDR3 protein has one entry. Here the sample spans over 1,500,000 distinct CDR3 sequences, approximately 40% being singletons. This TCR came from a human donor in good health. The sample was blood. This rearrangement joins TRBV7-9 to TRBJ2-4; D remains ambiguous. The CDR3 bases are TGTGCCAGCAGCTTATTACCTTCCCCCGAACAGTACTTC. Its translation: CASSLLPSPEQYF.